Presented here are 25 T cell receptor beta chains from one specimen sequenced in a study of blood T cells in healthy people across ages. It was with a sample-barcoded 5' primer and a J-beta primer mix that a second PCR of about 6 to 12 cycles was run. TCRdb fed the 5' RACE reads into MiXCR, producing one record per CDR3 protein. The sample lists fewer than 700,000 distinct CDR3 sequences; around 41% were seen once. Sequenced: blood. The receptors were gathered from an elderly man in good health.

The chain couples TRBV20-1 to TRBJ2-7; 7 nucleotides match TRBD1. The CDR3 spans 12 residues. Looked up from germline, CDR1 is DFQATT and CDR2 is SNEGSKA (reference sequence). V trimming: 7 bases; J trimming: 1 base; junction bases outside the gene matches: 4. The CDR3 reads CSGRGPSYEQYF. The CDR3 coding sequence is TGCAGTGGTAGGGGGCCTTCCTACGAGCAGTACTTC.

This clonotype has more than one count but fewer than ten. This chain joins TRBV6-2 or TRBV6-3 and TRBJ2-4; 10 bases are a match to TRBD2. The DNA end is a closer match to TRBJ2-7, so the J assignment may be wrong. There are 14 residues in the CDR3. Germline CDR1 and CDR2: MNHEY and SVGEGT. The chain's CDR3 is CASTGTSVTREQYF. DNA for the CDR3: TGTGCCAGCACCGGGACTAGCGTGACTCGCGAGCAGTACTTC.

The chain combines TRBV4-3 with TRBJ1-1; D call uncertain. V lost 0 bases to trimming and J lost 3 bases, with 8 bases between them. The V gene's germline CDR1 is LGHNA and CDR2 YSLEER. The CDR3 spans 14 residues. The CDR3, as DNA: TGCGCCAGCAGCCAAGACCCCTCTTACACTGAAGCTTTCTTT. This translates into CASSQDPSYTEAFF.

CDR3 in DNA: TGTGCCAGCAGCCGCATCAGGGGGAGCACTGAAGCTTTCTTT. Translation gives CASSRIRGSTEAFF. The chain uses TRBV7-2 and TRBJ1-1; 7 bases are shared with TRBD1. The CDR3 extends over 14 amino acids. Germline CDR1 is SGHTA and CDR2 is FQGNSA. V trimming: 5 bases; J trimming: 4 bases; junction bases outside the gene matches: 7.

The V gene is TRBV7-2, the J gene TRBJ2-5; D tentatively reads TRBD1 or TRBD2 (5 bases each). The J call may not be correct, given that the DNA end is closer to TRBJ2-7. CDR3 size: 16 residues. Germline CDR1 reads SGHTA; CDR2 reads FQGNSA. This chain's CDR3 is CASSLDPPGPIYEQYF. CDR3 DNA sequence: TGTGCCAGCAGCTTAGACCCCCCGGGACCAATATACGAGCAGTACTTC.

This clonotype was detected a few times. The chain has TRBV7-2 and TRBJ1-6; D not resolved. Trimming took off 5 bases at V and 11 bases at J, with 16 bases between the two ends. The CDR3 spans 14 residues. The germline V gene has CDR1 SGHTA and CDR2 FQGNSA. This CDR3 reads CASSESPGLTPLHF. The CDR3 nucleotides read TGTGCCAGCAGCGAAAGCCCGGGGTTGACACCCCTCCACTTT.

The chain carries TRBV6-2 or TRBV6-3 and TRBJ2-1, with 9 positions matching TRBD1. Germline lookup yields CDR1 MNHEY and CDR2 SVGEGT. The CDR3 contains 15 residues. V was pared by 5 bases and J by 3 bases, with 5 bases of the junction left unmatched. CDR3 sequence: CASSPRGQGYNEQFF. CDR3 nucleotide sequence: TGTGCCAGCAGTCCTAGGGGACAGGGCTACAATGAGCAGTTCTTC.

The chain joins TRBV3-1 to TRBJ1-5; a possible D gene is TRBD1 (6 bases). The CDR3 contains 16 residues. Germline CDR1 LGHDT, CDR2 YNNKEL (reference sequence). Trimming removed 4 bases from V and 7 bases from J, with 20 bases in between. In nucleotides, the CDR3 is TGTGCCAGCAGCCTCAACTCAGGGGATACTGGCCAGCCCCAGCATTTT. It codes for CASSLNSGDTGQPQHF. Full variable domain (remainder filled in from reference TRBV3-1 and TRBJ1-5): DTAVSQTPKYLVTQMGNDKSIKCEQNLGHDTMYWYKQDSKKFLKIMFSYNNKELIINETVPNRFSPKSPDKAHLNLHINSLELGDSAVYFCASSLNSGDTGQPQHFGDGTRLSIL.

The J gene is TRBJ2-5, the V gene TRBV7-2; maybe TRBD1 (5 bases). Per the germline V gene, CDR1 is SGHTA and CDR2 is FQGNSA. CDR3 length: 15 residues. V gave up 5 bases and J gave up 1 base, with 14 bases separating them. The CDR3 is CASSKGPTGQETQYF. The CDR3 DNA follows: TGTGCCAGCAGCAAAGGCCCCACAGGCCAAGAGACCCAGTACTTC.

This clonotype was counted only a few times. The chain carries TRBV14 and TRBJ2-3; weak D call: TRBD2 (5 bases). V dropped 4 bases and J dropped 3 bases, with 20 bases sitting between them. The length of the CDR3 is 17 residues. Looked up from germline, CDR1 is SGHDN and CDR2 is FVKESK. The chain's CDR3 is CASSRSWASSQTDTQYF. CDR3 nucleotide sequence: TGTGCCAGCAGCCGAAGTTGGGCTAGCTCTCAGACAGATACGCAGTATTTT.

This clonotype has a handful of counts. This sequence joins TRBV20-1 and TRBJ2-7, with D tentatively TRBD2 (5 bases). The J call is uncertain, as TRBJ2-5 better fits the DNA end. The length of the CDR3 is 13 residues. Germline V lookup: CDR1 DFQATT, CDR2 SNEGSKA (reference sequence). The CDR3 loop is CSALVVGGGTQYF. The CDR3 nucleotides are TGCAGTGCTCTGGTGGTTGGAGGAGGGACCCAGTACTTC.

At least ten counts were recorded for this clonotype. The rearrangement joins TRBV29-1 to TRBJ1-2; 8 nucleotides line up with TRBD1. CDR3 length equals 12 residues. CDR1 and CDR2 (germline): SQVTM, ANQGSEA. V was pared by 6 bases and J by 4 bases, with 4 bases of the junction left unmatched. The CDR3 nucleotides are TGCAGCGTGGACAGGGTCGGCTATGGCTACACCTTC. Amino acids: CSVDRVGYGYTF.

The chain employs TRBV2 and TRBJ2-1; a possible D gene is TRBD1 (6 bases). CDR1 and CDR2 from the germline V gene are SNHLY and FYNNEI. The V and J ends lost 8 bases and 0 bases respectively, with 8 bases between them. This CDR3 region has 13 residues. As DNA, the CDR3 is TGTGCCAGCGGCAGGGGCTCCTACAATGAGCAGTTCTTC. As protein: CASGRGSYNEQFF.

This clonotype was counted a few times. The CDR3 nucleotides read TGTGCCAGCACCGCCGGGACAGGGGCCTACGAGCAGTACTTC. Its translation is CASTAGTGAYEQYF. This chain links TRBV2 with TRBJ2-7, with 10 bases matching TRBD1. V gave up 7 bases and J gave up 2 bases; unmatched junction bases: 5. This CDR3 is built from 14 residues. Germline-derived CDR1 and CDR2 are SNHLY and FYNNEI.

This clonotype was seen a few times. V is TRBV3-1 and J is TRBJ2-4; no clear D. TRBJ2-7 matches the DNA end more closely, so the J call is doubtful. Germline V gene data show CDR1 as LGHDT and CDR2 as YNNKEL (reference sequence). The CDR3 has 15 amino acids. The CDR3 nucleotides are TGTGCCAGCAGCCCTCGCCCCGGCCCCGGCTACGAGCAGTACTTC. Translated: CASSPRPGPGYEQYF.

The rearrangement links TRBV7-3 to TRBJ2-6; no clear D gene. The CDR3 is made up of 20 amino acids. CDR1 and CDR2 from the germline V gene are SGHTA and FQGTGA. The germline V and J ends were trimmed by 5 bases and 1 base, with 24 bases remaining between them. The CDR3 here is CASSPTPTDTRSSGANVLTF. The CDR3, as DNA: TGTGCCAGCAGCCCAACACCGACGGATACCCGATCTTCTGGGGCCAACGTCCTGACTTTC. The variable domain in full, with the rest retrieved from reference TRBV7-3 and TRBJ2-6, is GAGVSQTPSNKVTEKGKYVELRCDPISGHTALYWYRQSLGQGPEFLIYFQGTGAADDSGLPNDRFFAVRPEGSVSTLKIQRTERGDSAVYLCASSPTPTDTRSSGANVLTFGAGSRLTVL.

The rearrangement uses TRBV11-2 and TRBJ2-7; 11 positions match TRBD2. The DNA end favors TRBJ2-5, so the J call may be wrong. Germline CDR1 reads SGHAT; CDR2 reads FQNNGV. The CDR3 runs 15 residues. The DNA for the CDR3 is TGTGCCAGCAGCCCGACTAGCGGGGCTGTAGAGACCCAGTACTTC. It is translated as CASSPTSGAVETQYF.

This sequence joins TRBV7-8 and TRBJ1-2; D call uncertain. This CDR3 spans 14 amino acids. V lost 0 bases and J 3 bases, leaving 8 bases between the germline ends. The germline CDR1 and CDR2 sequences are SGHVS and FQNEAQ. The CDR3 region is CASSLASKDYGYTF. CDR3 DNA: TGTGCCAGCAGCTTAGCGTCTAAGGACTATGGCTACACCTTC.

The chain links TRBV4-1 to TRBJ2-3; the match to TRBD1 covers 8 bases. V shed 4 bases, J shed 3 bases, and the junction held 9 bases outside the gene matches. Germline V CDR1 and CDR2: MGHRA, YSYEKL. The CDR3 covers 16 residues. CDR3 sequence reads: CASSLNPDRVTDTQYF. CDR3 nucleotide sequence: TGCGCCAGCAGCCTTAACCCGGACAGGGTGACAGATACGCAGTATTTT.

This clonotype came up a few times. This chain connects TRBV7-2 to TRBJ1-2, with a possible D match to TRBD1 (5 bases). This CDR3 is 14 amino acids long. V dropped 8 bases and J dropped 0 bases, with 13 bases sitting between them. The germline V gene has CDR1 SGHTA and CDR2 FQGNSA. The CDR3 sequence is CASGAQVANYGYTF. In DNA form, the CDR3 reads TGTGCCAGCGGGGCTCAAGTGGCTAACTATGGCTACACCTTC.

The chain uses TRBV5-1 and TRBJ2-2; D remains ambiguous. CDR3 length: 15 residues. The germline V and J ends were trimmed by 0 bases and 2 bases, with 8 bases remaining between them. In germline, CDR1 is SGHRS, CDR2 YFSETQ. CDR3 sequence (DNA): TGCGCCAGCAGCTTGGCCGGCTCTAACACCGGGGAGCTGTTTTTT. Protein: CASSLAGSNTGELFF.

This clonotype was detected only a few times. The chain links TRBV3-1 to TRBJ1-1; 11 bases match TRBD1. Germline CDR1 LGHDT, CDR2 YNNKEL (reference sequence). This CDR3 comprises 15 residues. J gave up 4 bases and V 3 bases, and 4 bases lay outside the gene matches. In DNA form, the CDR3 reads TGTGCCAGCAGCCACGCCGGGACAGGGGGCACTGAAGCTTTCTTT. Protein sequence: CASSHAGTGGTEAFF.

The V and J genes are TRBV7-2 and TRBJ2-3; 7 nucleotides align to TRBD2. There are 16 residues in the CDR3. Germline V gene data show CDR1 as SGHTA and CDR2 as FQGNSA. The V segment lost 1 base and the J segment 1 base; nucleotides outside the gene matches: 5. The DNA of the CDR3 is TGTGCCAGCAGCTTAGGGCCTCGGGGGGGCACAGATACGCAGTATTTT. Its protein is CASSLGPRGGTDTQYF.

This clonotype showed up just a few times. V usage is TRBV27 and J usage is TRBJ1-6; the D is unclear. V was cut by 7 bases and J by 0 bases, with 13 bases left in between. Germline values: CDR1 MNHEY, CDR2 SMNVEV (reference sequence). This CDR3 comprises 16 residues. CDR3 DNA: TGTGCCAGCATGAGGGCAGCCAGCTCCTATAATTCACCCCTCCACTTT. It encodes CASMRAASSYNSPLHF.

J is TRBJ2-3 and V is TRBV6-6, with D possibly called TRBD1 or TRBD2 (5 bases each). The CDR3 has 14 residues. Germline loops: CDR1 MNHNY, CDR2 SVGAGI (reference sequence). V dropped 5 bases and J dropped 4 bases, with 13 bases sitting between them. Here the CDR3 DNA reads TGTGCCAGCAGTCCAGGGAGACGCTCAGATACGCAGTATTTT. Its translation is CASSPGRRSDTQYF.